These T cell receptor beta chains were read from a single sample in a study of identical twins. TCRdb called the 5' RACE reads again in MiXCR, with one record for every CDR3 protein. This sample has under 900,000 distinct CDR3 sequences, with 9% to 15% found just once. These same data were also listed under a study on yellow fever vaccine responses in identical twins.

The source material was PBMCs. The receptors originated from a woman younger than 35 in good health. The CDR3 runs from the conserved cysteine through the conserved F or W. D genes are given only for firm matches. Clone size is not always given. Where it is, it says once, few, many or a class for expanded clones.

J gene,V gene,clone size,D gene,CDR3 DNA,CDR3 protein
TRBJ1-6,TRBV20-1,once,NA,TGCAGTGGACAGGAAAATCATAATTCAACCCTCCACTTT,CSGQENHNSTLHF
TRBJ2-1,TRBV11-1,NA,TRBD2,TGTGCCAGCAGCCCGGGACTACCGTACAATGAGCAGTTCTTC,CASSPGLPYNEQFF
TRBJ2-3,TRBV4-1,many,TRBD2,TGCGCCAGCAGCCAAGGACTAGCGGGGATCACAGATACGCAGTATTTT,CASSQGLAGITDTQYF
TRBJ2-5,TRBV12-3/TRBV12-4,many,NA,TGTGCCAGCAATCAGGGGATGGAGACCCAGTACTTC,CASNQGMETQYF
TRBJ2-5,TRBV20-1,NA,NA,TGCAGTGCCTCGTCGGGGGGCATCGTGACCCAGTACTTC,CSASSGGIVTQYF
TRBJ1-1,TRBV13,NA,NA,TGTGCCAGCCCCACGAACACTGAAGCTTTCTTT,CASPTNTEAFF
TRBJ2-3,TRBV29-1,few,TRBD1,TGCAGCGTTATGTATTCGGGTGAGACAGGGACAGGGGCACGGGATACGCAGTATTTT,CSVMYSGETGTGARDTQYF
TRBJ1-2,TRBV7-9,few,TRBD1,TGTGCCAGCAGCGCTCCGACAGGGCGAGTGAATGGCTACACCTTC,CASSAPTGRVNGYTF
TRBJ2-1,TRBV5-1,few,TRBD2,TGCGCCAGCAGCTTGGGCTTTAGCGGGGGGTACAATGAGCAGTTCTTC,CASSLGFSGGYNEQFF
TRBJ2-1,TRBV20-1,NA,NA,TGCAGTGCTAGACCCCGGGGAGGGACAATTGACTCCTACAATGAGCAGTTCTTC,CSARPRGGTIDSYNEQFF
TRBJ1-6,TRBV4-1,few,NA,TGCGCCAGCAGCCAAGGGTCTGGTAGGATGAATTCACCCCTCCACTTT,CASSQGSGRMNSPLHF
TRBJ2-5,TRBV2,NA,NA,TGTGCCAGCATAGGCAGGACAGCGCCTCGAGAGACCCAGTACTTC,CASIGRTAPRETQYF
TRBJ2-1,TRBV12-3/TRBV12-4,few,NA,TGTGCCAGCACCCCCCGGGGAAGCGCCTACAATGAGCAGTTCTTC,CASTPRGSAYNEQFF
TRBJ2-1,TRBV3-1,few,NA,TGTGCCAGCAGCCATGAACAGGGTGCGCAGTTCTTC,CASSHEQGAQFF
TRBJ2-1,TRBV11-2,NA,TRBD1,TGTGCCAGCAGCTTAATTACAGGGGCGAGCTCCTACAATGAGCAGTTCTTC,CASSLITGASSYNEQFF
TRBJ1-5,TRBV18,many,NA,TGTGCCAGCTCACCGCTCCAGATGCAGCCCCAGCATTTT,CASSPLQMQPQHF
TRBJ2-5,TRBV5-1,few,NA,TGCGCCAGCAGCCCGGGACCAGGGACTTTAGGAGAGACCCAGTACTTC,CASSPGPGTLGETQYF
TRBJ2-3,TRBV28,few,TRBD2,TGTGCCAGCAGTTCAAGACTAGCACCAAGCACAGATACGCAGTATTTT,CASSSRLAPSTDTQYF
TRBJ1-6,TRBV27,few,NA,TGTGCCAGCATGTGGACGGGCGGGGATTCACCCCTCCACTTT,CASMWTGGDSPLHF
TRBJ2-6,TRBV11-1,NA,TRBD1,TGTGCCAGCAGCCCTCAGGGGGCCCTAGATTATGGGGCCAACGTCCTGACTTTC,CASSPQGALDYGANVLTF
TRBJ1-6,TRBV12-3/TRBV12-4,few,NA,TGTGCCAGCAGTTCCCTTTCGGGTTGGAATTCACCCCTCCACTTT,CASSSLSGWNSPLHF
TRBJ2-5,TRBV5-5,many,NA,TGTGCCAGCAGCCTCTTTGGGCTAGTAGGGGGTTCGGAGACCCAGTACTTC,CASSLFGLVGGSETQYF
TRBJ2-4,TRBV7-8,NA,TRBD2,TGTGCCAGCAGCCATCCACTAGCGGAGGCGGGAAACATTCAGTACTTC,CASSHPLAEAGNIQYF
TRBJ1-2,TRBV9,NA,TRBD1,TGTGCCAGCAGCCGTAGGGACAGCCAAAACTATGGCTACACCTTC,CASSRRDSQNYGYTF
TRBJ2-2,TRBV20-1,once,NA,TGCTGTGCTAGTAACGTCCGGCAGAACACCGGGGAGCTGTTTTTT,CCASNVRQNTGELFF
TRBJ1-1,TRBV7-9,many,TRBD1,TGTGCCAGCAGCTTTTTAGGGGGCTCGGGCACTGAAGCTTTCTTT,CASSFLGGSGTEAFF
TRBJ2-5,TRBV11-1,NA,TRBD1,TGTGCCAGCAGCCTCCCACTTGTCCCGGGACAGGGGATGGGGGAAGAGACCCAGTACTTC,CASSLPLVPGQGMGEETQYF
TRBJ2-3,TRBV12-3/TRBV12-4,many,NA,TGTGCCAGCAGTTTCTGGCAGGGTGGGTCAGATACGCAGTATTTT,CASSFWQGGSDTQYF
TRBJ1-5,TRBV12-3/TRBV12-4,NA,NA,TGTACCAGCAACTCTTGGGCAGACAACCAGCCCCAGCATTTT,CTSNSWADNQPQHF
TRBJ2-5,TRBV10-3,few,TRBD2,TGTGCCAGCAGTGAGCGACTAGCGGGTCTCATGCAAGAGACCCAGTACTTC,CASSERLAGLMQETQYF
TRBJ2-4,TRBV6-1,few,TRBD1,TGTGCCAGCAGTGAAGCGAGGACAGGGGCGGGGCCCCCGGGGAACATTCAGTACTTC,CASSEARTGAGPPGNIQYF
TRBJ1-1,TRBV20-1,NA,NA,TGCAGTGCCTTAAACCCGGAGAACACTGAAGCTTTCTTT,CSALNPENTEAFF
TRBJ1-6,TRBV5-5,many,NA,TGTGCCAGCAGCCCGACAGTTTCTTGGCCCCTCCACTTT,CASSPTVSWPLHF
TRBJ2-7,TRBV5-1,NA,TRBD2,TGCGCCAGCAGCACCATGACTAGCAGCTCCTACGAGCAGTACTTC,CASSTMTSSSYEQYF
TRBJ2-3,TRBV27,few,TRBD1,TGTGCCAGCAGTTTCTCAGGACAGGCCGGTGGAGATACGCAGTATTTT,CASSFSGQAGGDTQYF
TRBJ2-5,TRBV7-9,few,NA,TGTGCCAGCAGCGAGGGGGAGGTCATTCGGGAGACCCAGTACTTC,CASSEGEVIRETQYF
TRBJ2-1,TRBV4-1,few,NA,TGCGCCAGCAGCCAAGAGAGTATAGAGGCTGAGCAGTTCTTC,CASSQESIEAEQFF
TRBJ1-2,TRBV5-1,few,NA,TGCGCCAGCAGCGGCCTGGGTAACACCAATCGGGGTGGCTACACCTTC,CASSGLGNTNRGGYTF
TRBJ2-1,TRBV27,few,TRBD2,TGTGCCAGCACCCAAGCGGGGGGGCTCTACAATGAGCAGTTCTTC,CASTQAGGLYNEQFF
TRBJ1-4,TRBV12-3/TRBV12-4,many,NA,TGTGCCAGCAGTTTAAAGGCGAATGAAAAACTGTTTTTT,CASSLKANEKLFF